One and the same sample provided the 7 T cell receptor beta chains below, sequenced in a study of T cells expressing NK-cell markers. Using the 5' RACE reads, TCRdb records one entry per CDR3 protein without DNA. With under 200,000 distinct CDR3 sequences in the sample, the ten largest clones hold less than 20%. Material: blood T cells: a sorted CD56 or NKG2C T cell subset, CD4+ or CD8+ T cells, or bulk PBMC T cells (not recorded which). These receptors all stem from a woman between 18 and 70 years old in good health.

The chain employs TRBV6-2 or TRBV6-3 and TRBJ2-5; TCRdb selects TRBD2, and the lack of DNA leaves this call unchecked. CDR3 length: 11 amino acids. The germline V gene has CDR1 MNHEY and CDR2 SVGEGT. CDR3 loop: CASSQTRRTYF.

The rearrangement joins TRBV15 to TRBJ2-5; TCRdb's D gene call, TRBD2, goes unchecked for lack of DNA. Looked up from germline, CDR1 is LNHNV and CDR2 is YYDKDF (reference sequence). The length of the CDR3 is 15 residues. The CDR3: CATSRVLAGRETQYF.

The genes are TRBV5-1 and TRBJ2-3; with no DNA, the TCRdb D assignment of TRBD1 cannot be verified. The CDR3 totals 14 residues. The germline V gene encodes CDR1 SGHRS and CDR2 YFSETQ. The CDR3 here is CASSLTGTGDTQYF. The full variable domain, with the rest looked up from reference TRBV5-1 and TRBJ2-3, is KAGVTQTPRYLIKTRGQQVTLSCSPISGHRSVSWYQQTPGQGLQFLFEYFSETQRNKGNFPGRFSGRQFSNSRSEMNVSTLELGDSALYLCASSLTGTGDTQYFGPGTRLTVL.

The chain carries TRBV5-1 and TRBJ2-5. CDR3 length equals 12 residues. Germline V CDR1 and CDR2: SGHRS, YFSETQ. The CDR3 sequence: CASSLSEETQYF.

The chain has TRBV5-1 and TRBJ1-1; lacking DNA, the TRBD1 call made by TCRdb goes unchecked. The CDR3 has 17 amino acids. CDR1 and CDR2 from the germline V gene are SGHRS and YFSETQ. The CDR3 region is CASSSKGAGGKVTEAFF.

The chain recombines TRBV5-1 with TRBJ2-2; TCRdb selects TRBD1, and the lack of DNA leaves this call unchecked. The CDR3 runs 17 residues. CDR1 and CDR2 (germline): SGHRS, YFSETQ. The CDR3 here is CASSLVQGTSLTGELFF.

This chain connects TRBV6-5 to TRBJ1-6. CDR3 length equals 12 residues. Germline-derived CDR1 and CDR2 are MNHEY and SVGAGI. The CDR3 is CASREYNSPLHF.